What follows are 3 T cell receptor beta chains derived from one specimen sequenced in a study of T cells after yellow fever vaccination. Using its own MiXCR run on the 5' RACE reads, TCRdb lists one record per CDR3 protein. The sample consists of roughly 320,000 distinct CDR3 sequences, about 10% of them appearing once. Sequencing used CD4+ T cells sorted from PBMCs, obtained 45 days after the yellow fever booster vaccination. The origin of the receptors is a man younger than 35 who received the YFV17D yellow fever vaccine.

The J gene is TRBJ2-1, the V gene TRBV7-2; D remains unclear. This CDR3 comprises 16 residues. V was trimmed by 5 bases and J by 2 bases, leaving 16 bases between them. Per the germline V gene, CDR1 is SGHTA and CDR2 is FQGNSA. The CDR3: CASSRLQTVTYNEQFF. DNA of the CDR3: TGTGCCAGCAGCCGGCTTCAGACGGTCACCTACAATGAGCAGTTCTTC.

The rearrangement uses TRBV20-1 and TRBJ1-1, with no clear D. The CDR3 spans 13 residues. V gave up 0 bases and J gave up 11 bases, with 16 bases separating them. CDR1 DFQATT and CDR2 SNEGSKA come from the germline V gene (reference sequence). CDR3 residues: CSARDPSPKDAFF. CDR3 coding DNA: TGCAGTGCTAGAGATCCGTCCCCCAAGGATGCTTTCTTT.

CDR3: CASRGQGFTEAFF. CDR3 DNA: TGTGCCAGCAGGGGACAGGGTTTCACTGAAGCTTTCTTT. The gene calls are TRBV12-3 or TRBV12-4 and TRBJ1-1; 9 bases fit TRBD1. Trimming cost V 6 bases and J 4 bases; bases outside gene matches: 3. The CDR3 covers 13 residues.